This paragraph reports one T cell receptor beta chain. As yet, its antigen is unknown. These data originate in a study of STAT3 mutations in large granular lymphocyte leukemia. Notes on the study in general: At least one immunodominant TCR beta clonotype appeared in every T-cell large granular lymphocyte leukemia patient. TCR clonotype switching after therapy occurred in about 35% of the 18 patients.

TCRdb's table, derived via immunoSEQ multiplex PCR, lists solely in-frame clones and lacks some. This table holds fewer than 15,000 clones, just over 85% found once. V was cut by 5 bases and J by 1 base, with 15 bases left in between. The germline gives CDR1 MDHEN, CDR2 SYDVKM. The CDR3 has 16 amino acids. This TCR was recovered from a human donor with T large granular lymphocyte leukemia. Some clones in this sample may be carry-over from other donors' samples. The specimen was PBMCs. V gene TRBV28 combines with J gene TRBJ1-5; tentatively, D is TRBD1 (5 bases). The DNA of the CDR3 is TGTGCCAGCAGTGACGACAGCTCGAAGAGCAATCAGCCCCAGCATTTT. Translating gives CASSDDSSKSNQPQHF.